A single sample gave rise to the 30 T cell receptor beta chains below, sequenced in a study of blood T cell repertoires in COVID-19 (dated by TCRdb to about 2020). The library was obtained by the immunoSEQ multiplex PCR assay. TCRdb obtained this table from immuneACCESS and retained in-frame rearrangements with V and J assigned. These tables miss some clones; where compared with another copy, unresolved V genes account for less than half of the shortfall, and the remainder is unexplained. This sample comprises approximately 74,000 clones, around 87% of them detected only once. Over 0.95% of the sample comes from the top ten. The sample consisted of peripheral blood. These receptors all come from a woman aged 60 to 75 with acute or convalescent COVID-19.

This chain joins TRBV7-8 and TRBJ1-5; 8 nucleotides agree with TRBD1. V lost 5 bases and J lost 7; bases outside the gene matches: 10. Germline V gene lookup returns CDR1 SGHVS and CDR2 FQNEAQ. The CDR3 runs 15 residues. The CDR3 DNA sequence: TGTGCCAGCAGCGCGGACAGGGAAACGCGGCAGCCCCAGCATTTT. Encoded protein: CASSADRETRQPQHF.

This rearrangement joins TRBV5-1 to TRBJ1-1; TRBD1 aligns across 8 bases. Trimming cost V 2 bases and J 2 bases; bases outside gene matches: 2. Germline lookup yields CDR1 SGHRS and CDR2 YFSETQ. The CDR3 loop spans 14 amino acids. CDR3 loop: CASSFDRGNTEAFF. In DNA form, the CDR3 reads TGCGCCAGCAGCTTTGACAGGGGTAACACTGAAGCTTTCTTT.

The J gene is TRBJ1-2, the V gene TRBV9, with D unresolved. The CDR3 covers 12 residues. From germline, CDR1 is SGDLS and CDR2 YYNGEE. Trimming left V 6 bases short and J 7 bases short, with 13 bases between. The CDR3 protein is CASNHLASGYTF. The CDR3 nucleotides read TGTGCCAGCAATCACCTGGCTAGTGGCTACACCTTC.

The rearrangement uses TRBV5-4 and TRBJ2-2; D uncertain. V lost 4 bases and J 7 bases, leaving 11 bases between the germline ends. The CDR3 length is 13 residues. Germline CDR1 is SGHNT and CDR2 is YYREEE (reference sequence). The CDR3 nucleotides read TGTGCCAGCAGCCAAATACCGGGCGGGGAGCTGTTTTTT. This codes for CASSQIPGGELFF.

CDR3 region: CASSIAGRDEQFF. In nucleotides, the CDR3 is TGTGCCAGTAGTATAGCGGGCAGGGATGAGCAGTTCTTC. The V call is TRBV19, the J call TRBJ2-1; maybe TRBD1 (5 bases). This CDR3 is 13 amino acids long. Germline V gene lookup returns CDR1 LNHDA and CDR2 SQIVND (reference sequence). The V end lost 1 base, the J end lost 8 bases, and 9 bases lay between the germline ends.

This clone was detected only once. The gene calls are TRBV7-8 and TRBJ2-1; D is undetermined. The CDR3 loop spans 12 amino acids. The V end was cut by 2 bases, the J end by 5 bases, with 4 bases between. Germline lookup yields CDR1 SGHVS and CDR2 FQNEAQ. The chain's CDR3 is CASSLLNNEQFF. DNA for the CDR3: TGTGCCAGCAGCTTACTAAACAATGAGCAGTTCTTC. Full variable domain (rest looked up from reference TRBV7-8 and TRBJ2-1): GAGVSQSPRYKVAKRGQDVALRCDPISGHVSLFWYQQALGQGPEFLTYFQNEAQLDKSGLPSDRFFAERPEGSVSTLKIQRTQQEDSAVYLCASSLLNNEQFFGPGTRLTVL.

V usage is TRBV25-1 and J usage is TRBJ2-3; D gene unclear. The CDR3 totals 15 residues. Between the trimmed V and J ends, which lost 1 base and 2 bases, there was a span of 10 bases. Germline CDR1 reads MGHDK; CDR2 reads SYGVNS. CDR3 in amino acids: CASSEWRQSTDTQYF. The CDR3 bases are TGTGCCAGCAGTGAATGGCGGCAGTCCACAGATACGCAGTATTTT.

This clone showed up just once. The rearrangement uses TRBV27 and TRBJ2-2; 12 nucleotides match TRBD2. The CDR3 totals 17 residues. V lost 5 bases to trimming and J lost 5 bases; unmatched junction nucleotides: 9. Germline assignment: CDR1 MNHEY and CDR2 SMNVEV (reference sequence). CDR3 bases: TGTGCCAGCAGTACCATCCCCGGGACTAGCGGGACCGGGGAGCTGTTTTTT. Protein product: CASSTIPGTSGTGELFF.

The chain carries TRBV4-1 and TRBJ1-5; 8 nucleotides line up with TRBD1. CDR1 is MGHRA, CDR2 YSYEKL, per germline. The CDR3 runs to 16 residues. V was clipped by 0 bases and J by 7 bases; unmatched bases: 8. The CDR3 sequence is CASSQEGTGRYQPQHF. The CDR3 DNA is TGCGCCAGCAGCCAAGAAGGGACAGGTAGGTACCAGCCCCAGCATTTT.

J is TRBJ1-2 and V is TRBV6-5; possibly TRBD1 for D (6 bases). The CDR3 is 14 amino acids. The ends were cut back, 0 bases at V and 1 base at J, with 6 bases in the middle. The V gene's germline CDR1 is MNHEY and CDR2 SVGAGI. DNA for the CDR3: TGTGCCAGCAGTTACTCACAGGGTAACTATGGCTACACCTTC. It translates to CASSYSQGNYGYTF.

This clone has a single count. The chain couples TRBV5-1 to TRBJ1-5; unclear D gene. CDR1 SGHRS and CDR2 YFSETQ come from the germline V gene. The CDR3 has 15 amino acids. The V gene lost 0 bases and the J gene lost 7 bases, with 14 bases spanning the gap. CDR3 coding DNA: TGCGCCAGCAGCTTGGAGGGCAGGCGGGAGCAGCCCCAGCATTTT. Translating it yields CASSLEGRREQPQHF.

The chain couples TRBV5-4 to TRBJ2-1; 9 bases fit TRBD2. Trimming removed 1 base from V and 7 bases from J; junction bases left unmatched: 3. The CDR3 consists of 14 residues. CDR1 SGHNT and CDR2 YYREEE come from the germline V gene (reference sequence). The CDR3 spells CASSLFLAGNEQFF. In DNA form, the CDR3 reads TGTGCCAGCAGCTTGTTCCTAGCGGGGAATGAGCAGTTCTTC.

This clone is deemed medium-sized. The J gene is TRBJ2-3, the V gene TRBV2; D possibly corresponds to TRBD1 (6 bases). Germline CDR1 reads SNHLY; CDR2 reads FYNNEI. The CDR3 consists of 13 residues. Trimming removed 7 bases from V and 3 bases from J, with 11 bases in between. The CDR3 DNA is TGTGCCAGCAACCGACAGGAGACAGATACGCAGTATTTT. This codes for CASNRQETDTQYF.

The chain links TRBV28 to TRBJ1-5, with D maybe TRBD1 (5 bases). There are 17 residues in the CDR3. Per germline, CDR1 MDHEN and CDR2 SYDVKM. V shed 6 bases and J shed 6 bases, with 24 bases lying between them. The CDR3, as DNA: TGTGCCAGCAGCCATACTTTGGACCCAAATAGGGGTCAGCCCCAGCATTTT. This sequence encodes CASSHTLDPNRGQPQHF.

The CDR3: CASSQRTGTQETQYF. The CDR3 nucleotides are TGTGCCAGCAGCCAAAGGACAGGGACCCAAGAGACCCAGTACTTC. The chain recombines TRBV3-1 (or the pseudogene TRBV3-2) with TRBJ2-5; 8 positions agree with TRBD1. From germline, CDR1 is LGHDT and CDR2 YNNKEL (reference sequence). V lost 2 bases and J lost 1; bases outside the gene matches: 3. The CDR3 totals 15 residues.

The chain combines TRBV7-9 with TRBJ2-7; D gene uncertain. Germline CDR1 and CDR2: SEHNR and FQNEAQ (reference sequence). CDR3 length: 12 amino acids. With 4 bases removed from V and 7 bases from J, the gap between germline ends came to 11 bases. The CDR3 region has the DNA TGTGCCAGCAGCTCCGTTGCCGGTGAGCAGTACGTC. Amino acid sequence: CASSSVAGEQYV.

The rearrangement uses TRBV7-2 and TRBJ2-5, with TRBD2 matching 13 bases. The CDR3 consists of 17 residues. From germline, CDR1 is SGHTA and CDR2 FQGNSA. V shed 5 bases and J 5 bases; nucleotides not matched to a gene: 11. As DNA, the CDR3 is TGTGCCAGCAGCGGGATGGGACTAGCGGGACGCGGGGAGACCCAGTACTTC. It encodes CASSGMGLAGRGETQYF. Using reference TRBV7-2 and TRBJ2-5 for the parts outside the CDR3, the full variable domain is GAGVSQSPSNKVTEKGKDVELRCDPISGHTALYWYRQSLGQGLEFLIYFQGNSAPDKSGLPSDRFSAERTGGSVSTLTIQRTQQEDSAVYLCASSGMGLAGRGETQYFGPGTRLLVL.

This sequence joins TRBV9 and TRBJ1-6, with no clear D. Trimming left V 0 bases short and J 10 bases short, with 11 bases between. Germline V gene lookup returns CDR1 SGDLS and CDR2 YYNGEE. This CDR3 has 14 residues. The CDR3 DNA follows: TGTGCCAGCAGCGTAGCTCAACAGACATCACCCCTCCACTTT. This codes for CASSVAQQTSPLHF.

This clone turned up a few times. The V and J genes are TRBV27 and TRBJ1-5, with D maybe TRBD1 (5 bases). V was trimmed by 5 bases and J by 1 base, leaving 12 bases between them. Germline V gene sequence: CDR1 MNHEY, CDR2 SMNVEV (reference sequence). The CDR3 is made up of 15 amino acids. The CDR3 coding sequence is TGTGCCAGCAGTAAGAGGGAGGGGAGCAATCAGCCCCAGCATTTT. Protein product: CASSKREGSNQPQHF.

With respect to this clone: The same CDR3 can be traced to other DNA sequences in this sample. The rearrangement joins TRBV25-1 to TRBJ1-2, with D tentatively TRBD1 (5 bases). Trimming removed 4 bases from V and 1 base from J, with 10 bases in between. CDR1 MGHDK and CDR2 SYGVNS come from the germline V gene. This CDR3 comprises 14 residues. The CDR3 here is CASSAGGDNYGYTF. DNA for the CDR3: TGTGCCAGCAGTGCGGGGGGGGATAACTATGGCTACACCTTC.

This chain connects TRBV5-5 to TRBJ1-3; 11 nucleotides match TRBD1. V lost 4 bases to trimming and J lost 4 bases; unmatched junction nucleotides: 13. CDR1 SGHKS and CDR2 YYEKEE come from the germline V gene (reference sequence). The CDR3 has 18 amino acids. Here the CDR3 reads CASSPAPRTGGAGNTIYF. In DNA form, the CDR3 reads TGTGCCAGCAGCCCTGCCCCTAGGACAGGGGGCGCGGGAAACACCATATATTTT.

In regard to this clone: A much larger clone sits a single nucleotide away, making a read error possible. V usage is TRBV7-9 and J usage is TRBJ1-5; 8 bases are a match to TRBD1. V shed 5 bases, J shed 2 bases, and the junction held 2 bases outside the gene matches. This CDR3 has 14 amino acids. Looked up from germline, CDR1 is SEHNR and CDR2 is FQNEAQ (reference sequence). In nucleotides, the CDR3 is TGTGCCAGCAGCCCGACAGGGGGCAATCAGCCCCAGCATTTT. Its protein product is CASSPTGGNQPQHF.

This CDR3 reads CASSREGRETQYF. As DNA, the CDR3 is TGTGCCAGCAGCCGGGAAGGGCGAGAGACCCAGTACTTC. This chain uses TRBV5-8 with TRBJ2-5, with D perhaps TRBD2 (5 bases). Germline CDR1 and CDR2: SGHTS and YDEGEE. V lost 4 bases, J lost 4 bases, and 11 bases lay in between. CDR3 length: 13 residues.

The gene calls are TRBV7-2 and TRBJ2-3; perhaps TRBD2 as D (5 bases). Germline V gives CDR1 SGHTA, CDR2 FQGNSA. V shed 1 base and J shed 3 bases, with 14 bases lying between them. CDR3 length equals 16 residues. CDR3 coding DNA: TGTGCCAGCAGCTTAGTGGCGGGCCTAGTGACAGATACGCAGTATTTT. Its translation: CASSLVAGLVTDTQYF.

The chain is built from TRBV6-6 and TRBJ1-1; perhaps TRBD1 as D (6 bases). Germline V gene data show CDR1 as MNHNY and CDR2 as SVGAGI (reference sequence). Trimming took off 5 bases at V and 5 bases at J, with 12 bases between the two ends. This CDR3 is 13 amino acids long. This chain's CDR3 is CASSQGGVTEAFF. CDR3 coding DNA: TGTGCCAGCAGTCAAGGGGGTGTAACTGAAGCTTTCTTT.

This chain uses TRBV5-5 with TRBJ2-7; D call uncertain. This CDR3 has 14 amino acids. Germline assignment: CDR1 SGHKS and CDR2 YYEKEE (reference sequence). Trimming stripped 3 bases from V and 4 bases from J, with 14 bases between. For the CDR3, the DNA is TGTGCCAGCAGCTCTCCAACTGACTCGTACGAGCAGTACGTC. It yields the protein CASSSPTDSYEQYV.

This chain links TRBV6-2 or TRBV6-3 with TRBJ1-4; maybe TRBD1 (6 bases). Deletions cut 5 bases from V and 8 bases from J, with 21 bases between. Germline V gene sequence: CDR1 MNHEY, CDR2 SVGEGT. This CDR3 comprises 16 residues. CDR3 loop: CASSDPGGPLAEKLFF. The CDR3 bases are TGTGCCAGCAGTGATCCGGGGGGCCCTTTGGCCGAAAAACTGTTTTTT.

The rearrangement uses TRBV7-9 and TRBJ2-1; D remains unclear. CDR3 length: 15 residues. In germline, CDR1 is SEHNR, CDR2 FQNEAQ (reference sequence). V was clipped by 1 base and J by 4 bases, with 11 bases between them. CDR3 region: CASSLVRSRYNEQFF. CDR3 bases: TGTGCCAGCAGCTTAGTTCGATCCCGGTACAATGAGCAGTTCTTC.

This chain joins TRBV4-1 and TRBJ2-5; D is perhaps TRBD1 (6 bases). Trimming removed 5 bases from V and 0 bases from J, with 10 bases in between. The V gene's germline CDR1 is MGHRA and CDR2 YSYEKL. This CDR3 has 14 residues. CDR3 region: CASSKQGNQETQYF. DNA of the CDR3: TGCGCCAGCAGCAAACAGGGAAACCAAGAGACCCAGTACTTC.

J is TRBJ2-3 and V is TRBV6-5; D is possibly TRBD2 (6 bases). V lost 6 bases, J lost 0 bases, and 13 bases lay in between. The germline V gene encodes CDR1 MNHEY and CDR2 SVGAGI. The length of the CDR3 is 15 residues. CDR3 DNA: TGTGCCAGCAGGGCCCGGGACTTCAGCACAGATACGCAGTATTTT. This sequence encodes CASRARDFSTDTQYF.